Listed below are T cell receptor beta chains from one sample, sequenced in a study of blood T cells in healthy people across ages. TCRdb reprocessed the 5' RACE reads via MiXCR and lists one record per CDR3 protein. The sample has roughly 1.7 million distinct CDR3 sequences; 30% to 40% are singletons. Material for sequencing was blood. The receptors stem from a woman in her twenties or thirties in good health. The CDR3 runs from the conserved cysteine through the conserved F or W. Each record gives: D gene, J gene, V gene, CDR3 protein. A D gene is named only where the DNA matches it firmly.

d_call: TRBD1
j_call: TRBJ1-1
v_call: TRBV9
cdr3_aa: CASSATGGTNTEAFF

d_call: NA
j_call: TRBJ1-5
v_call: TRBV27
cdr3_aa: CASSERHHNQPQHF

d_call: TRBD1
j_call: TRBJ2-7
v_call: TRBV9
cdr3_aa: CASSVEGAFSYEQYF

d_call: TRBD2
j_call: TRBJ2-1
v_call: TRBV4-2
cdr3_aa: CASSPSGGARGEQFF

d_call: NA
j_call: TRBJ1-6
v_call: TRBV5-5
cdr3_aa: CASSPTGERSPLHF

d_call: NA
j_call: TRBJ2-2
v_call: TRBV6-2/TRBV6-3
cdr3_aa: CASSYGWGESGELFF

d_call: NA
j_call: TRBJ1-4
v_call: TRBV10-3
cdr3_aa: CAISDGPGENEKLFF

d_call: NA
j_call: TRBJ2-1
v_call: TRBV3-1
cdr3_aa: CASSQGSQTYNEQFF

d_call: TRBD2
j_call: TRBJ2-1
v_call: TRBV7-2
cdr3_aa: CASSPSEPSGRSNEQFF

d_call: TRBD1
j_call: TRBJ1-2
v_call: TRBV20-1
cdr3_aa: CSPFEGQGDYGDTF

d_call: TRBD1
j_call: TRBJ1-1
v_call: TRBV6-2/TRBV6-3
cdr3_aa: CASSWVEGATEAFF

d_call: NA
j_call: TRBJ2-1
v_call: TRBV5-4
cdr3_aa: CASSLDFVPRPVEYNEQFF

d_call: NA
j_call: TRBJ2-1
v_call: TRBV3-1
cdr3_aa: CASSPRRDSEQFF

d_call: TRBD2
j_call: TRBJ2-1
v_call: TRBV20-1
cdr3_aa: CSVANSGGRDEQFF

d_call: NA
j_call: TRBJ2-6
v_call: TRBV11-2
cdr3_aa: CASSAVTGANVLTF

d_call: TRBD2
j_call: TRBJ2-3
v_call: TRBV27
cdr3_aa: CASSSSLLESTSGSTDTQYF

d_call: NA
j_call: TRBJ2-1
v_call: TRBV7-2
cdr3_aa: CASSSRALQNEQFF

d_call: TRBD2
j_call: TRBJ2-1
v_call: TRBV20-1
cdr3_aa: CSVSDGRMNEQFF

d_call: NA
j_call: TRBJ2-3
v_call: TRBV29-1
cdr3_aa: CSVEGGGLGDTQYF

d_call: NA
j_call: TRBJ2-3
v_call: TRBV2
cdr3_aa: CASTPTTGPDTQYF

d_call: TRBD2
j_call: TRBJ2-5
v_call: TRBV6-2/TRBV6-3
cdr3_aa: CASSFLPGRGLKETQYF

d_call: NA
j_call: TRBJ2-5
v_call: TRBV12-3/TRBV12-4
cdr3_aa: CASSLAQTQYF

d_call: TRBD2
j_call: TRBJ2-1
v_call: TRBV7-2
cdr3_aa: CASSWQRGNNEQFF

d_call: TRBD1
j_call: TRBJ1-2
v_call: TRBV12-3/TRBV12-4
cdr3_aa: CASGRQGSIGNGYTF

d_call: NA
j_call: NA
v_call: TRBV28
cdr3_aa: CASSLPRAQGTYEQYF

d_call: TRBD1
j_call: TRBJ2-1
v_call: TRBV20-1
cdr3_aa: CSEGRQGEEQFF

d_call: NA
j_call: TRBJ1-1
v_call: TRBV19
cdr3_aa: CASSIDLWSRGTEAFF

d_call: TRBD2
j_call: TRBJ2-7
v_call: TRBV3-1
cdr3_aa: CASSQVTSGSYEQYF

d_call: TRBD2
j_call: TRBJ2-1
v_call: TRBV9
cdr3_aa: CASSVGDSGSGGEQFF

d_call: NA
j_call: TRBJ2-5
v_call: TRBV5-4
cdr3_aa: CASSLWGLGIGETQYF

d_call: TRBD2
j_call: TRBJ2-7
v_call: TRBV5-1
cdr3_aa: CASSTGTSPHEQYF

d_call: TRBD2
j_call: TRBJ2-7
v_call: TRBV5-1
cdr3_aa: CASSSPLAGDEQYF

d_call: NA
j_call: TRBJ1-2
v_call: TRBV6-1
cdr3_aa: CASSEALLRQYGYTF

d_call: NA
j_call: TRBJ2-1
v_call: TRBV4-1
cdr3_aa: CASSQDLGGVYNEQFF

d_call: TRBD1
j_call: TRBJ1-2
v_call: TRBV20-1
cdr3_aa: CSGSDRGEYGYTF

d_call: TRBD1
j_call: TRBJ2-5
v_call: TRBV19
cdr3_aa: CASSDWTGTEETQYF

d_call: NA
j_call: TRBJ2-1
v_call: TRBV3-1
cdr3_aa: CASSQDIGVSYNGQFF

d_call: NA
j_call: TRBJ2-3
v_call: TRBV20-1
cdr3_aa: CSAPLLAADTQYF

d_call: NA
j_call: TRBJ1-2
v_call: TRBV6-6
cdr3_aa: CASSYSIGRNYGYTF

d_call: TRBD2
j_call: TRBJ2-3
v_call: TRBV4-1
cdr3_aa: CASSQEWTSSKYF

d_call: TRBD1
j_call: TRBJ1-1
v_call: TRBV5-1
cdr3_aa: CASSWGQSNTGAFF

d_call: NA
j_call: TRBJ2-5
v_call: TRBV10-3
cdr3_aa: CAISSAGEETQYF

d_call: TRBD1
j_call: TRBJ1-2
v_call: TRBV29-1
cdr3_aa: CSVGDSDCPGRYTF

d_call: NA
j_call: TRBJ2-3
v_call: TRBV20-1
cdr3_aa: CSARGLGDTQYF

d_call: NA
j_call: TRBJ1-6
v_call: TRBV28
cdr3_aa: CASSPGAQGGILTLHF

d_call: TRBD2
j_call: TRBJ2-3
v_call: TRBV7-8
cdr3_aa: CAGSLFGAGGLIGEDTQYF

d_call: TRBD2
j_call: TRBJ2-5
v_call: TRBV28
cdr3_aa: CASVPRGEGHYNEQYF

d_call: TRBD2
j_call: TRBJ2-1
v_call: TRBV6-6
cdr3_aa: CASSYGLAGAAEQFF